The 9 T cell receptor beta chains below were found in one sample sequenced in a study of long-term antiretroviral therapy in people with HIV. The assay, immunoSEQ v3.0, was run at survey level. Libraries were prepared by immunoSEQ multiplex PCR; TCRdb keeps only in-frame clonotypes and omits some of them. This table has about 36,000 clones, around 94% appearing once. The specimen was unsorted PBMCs, collected 4.1 years after starting antiretroviral therapy. The receptors originated from a woman between 50 and 59 years old with HIV.

This clone has just a few counts. The CDR3 bases are TGTGCCAGCAGCTGGACTAGTCGGCCCGGGGAGCTGTTTTTT. Translation: CASSWTSRPGELFF. The genes are TRBV7-3 and TRBJ2-2; 7 bases line up with TRBD2. The CDR3 has 14 residues. Germline V gives CDR1 SGHTA, CDR2 FQGTGA. V gave up 4 bases and J gave up 6 bases; unmatched junction bases: 5.

This chain uses TRBV2 with TRBJ1-1; perhaps TRBD1 as D (6 bases). Per the germline V gene, CDR1 is SNHLY and CDR2 is FYNNEI. The CDR3 runs 14 residues. V lost 5 bases to trimming and J lost 2 bases, with 12 bases between them. The CDR3, as DNA: TGTGCCAGCAGTAAGGGGGGTTACAACACTGAAGCTTTCTTT. This codes for CASSKGGYNTEAFF.

The genes are TRBV6-1 and TRBJ1-4; D not resolved. The CDR3 is made up of 14 amino acids. Trimming shortened V by 10 bases and J by 1 base, and 13 bases separated the two germline ends. Germline V gene lookup returns CDR1 MNHNS and CDR2 SASEGT. CDR3: CATMFRGTNEKLFF. CDR3 coding DNA: TGTGCCACCATGTTTCGGGGAACTAATGAAAAACTGTTTTTT.

The J gene is TRBJ1-1, the V gene TRBV6-4; 9 nucleotides agree with TRBD1. The CDR3 has 14 amino acids. With V trimmed by 2 bases and J by 7 bases, 5 bases remained unmatched. The germline V gene encodes CDR1 MRHNA and CDR2 SNTAGT. The CDR3 sequence is CASSDEGQGDEAFF. For the CDR3, the DNA is TGTGCCAGCAGTGACGAGGGACAGGGCGATGAAGCTTTCTTT.

The V call is TRBV7-9, the J call TRBJ1-4; D unresolved. Deletions cut 1 base from V and 7 bases from J, with 13 bases between. In germline, CDR1 is SEHNR, CDR2 FQNEAQ (reference sequence). The CDR3 has 15 amino acids. The CDR3 DNA reads as TGTGCCAGCAGCTTAGATAGGCCATCGGGTGAAAAACTGTTTTTT. Its translation is CASSLDRPSGEKLFF.

The chain employs TRBV5-4 and TRBJ2-2, with 7 nucleotides matching TRBD1. The V gene's germline CDR1 is SGHNT and CDR2 YYREEE (reference sequence). CDR3 size: 16 residues. V lost 0 bases, J lost 1 base, and 3 bases stayed unmatched. The CDR3 sequence is CASSLAAGGNTGELFF. DNA of the CDR3: TGTGCCAGCAGCTTGGCAGCAGGGGGGAACACCGGGGAGCTGTTTTTT. The full variable domain, its missing parts supplied by reference TRBV5-4 and TRBJ2-2, is ETGVTQSPTHLIKTRGQQVTLRCSSQSGHNTVSWYQQALGQGPQFIFQYYREEENGRGNFPPRFSGLQFPNYSSELNVNALELDDSALYLCASSLAAGGNTGELFFGEGSRLTVL.

CDR3: CASSDGGPGRAFF. The CDR3 coding sequence is TGTGCCAGCAGTGATGGCGGGCCGGGGAGAGCTTTCTTT. V and J are TRBV2 and TRBJ1-1; D is undetermined. The CDR3 spans 13 residues. The germline V gene encodes CDR1 SNHLY and CDR2 FYNNEI. The V and J ends lost 3 bases and 10 bases respectively, with 15 bases between them.

CDR3 in amino acids: CASSEAVGRGGTGELFF. The DNA of the CDR3 is TGTGCCAGCAGTGAAGCTGTAGGGAGGGGTGGCACCGGGGAGCTGTTTTTT. This chain joins TRBV6-1 and TRBJ2-2, with 7 bases aligning to TRBD2. There are 17 residues in the CDR3. The germline V gene encodes CDR1 MNHNS and CDR2 SASEGT. Germline trimming cut 0 bases from V and 4 bases from J; bases unmatched to any gene: 8.

The chain combines TRBV7-3 with TRBJ1-1, with no clear D. Germline V gene sequence: CDR1 SGHTA, CDR2 FQGTGA. This CDR3 region has 13 residues. Trimming pared 4 bases from V and 3 bases from J, leaving 9 bases between. CDR3 in amino acids: CASSSLRDTEAFF. In nucleotides, the CDR3 is TGTGCCAGCAGCTCCCTACGGGACACTGAAGCTTTCTTT.